This record looks at one T cell receptor beta chain sequence and its context. Its target is not known. TCRdb's copy holds only in-frame clones and misses some; the assay was immunoSEQ multiplex PCR. The table records 150,000 to 200,000 clones, approximately 95% of them present only once. The data were taken from a study of T cell responses to AZD1222 COVID-19 vaccine. Study outcomes and limitations: As reported, nearly half of all spike-specific TCRs target variant regions that are unmutated. Regions 160-218 and 743-854 dominated among vaccine-associated CD4 TCRs spanning spike.

The CDR3 is 15 residues long. Losses at the gene ends were 5 bases for V and 4 bases for J; bases not matched to a gene: 6. CDR1 MGHRA and CDR2 YSYEKL come from the germline V gene. The receptor was derived from an adult in good health. Here the sequenced sample was peripheral blood, taken on day 0 of AZD1222 vaccination. This sequence joins TRBV4-1 and TRBJ2-1, with 9 bases aligning to TRBD2. CDR3 sequence: CASSEASGTYNEQFF. The CDR3 region has the DNA TGCGCCAGCAGCGAAGCTAGCGGGACTTACAATGAGCAGTTCTTC.